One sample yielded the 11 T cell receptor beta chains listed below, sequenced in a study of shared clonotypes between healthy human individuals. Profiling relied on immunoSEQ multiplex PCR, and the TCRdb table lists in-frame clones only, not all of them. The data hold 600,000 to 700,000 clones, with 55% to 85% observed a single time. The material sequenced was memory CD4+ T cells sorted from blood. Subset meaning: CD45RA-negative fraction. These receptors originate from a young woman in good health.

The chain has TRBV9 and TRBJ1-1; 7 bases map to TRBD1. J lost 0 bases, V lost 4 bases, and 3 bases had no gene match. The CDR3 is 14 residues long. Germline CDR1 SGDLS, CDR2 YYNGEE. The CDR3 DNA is TGTGCCAGCAGCCTGACAGGGATGAACACTGAAGCTTTCTTT. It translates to CASSLTGMNTEAFF.

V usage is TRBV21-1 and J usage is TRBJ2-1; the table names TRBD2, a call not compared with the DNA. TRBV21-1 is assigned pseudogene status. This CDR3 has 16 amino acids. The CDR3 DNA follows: TGTGCCAGCAGCAGTGGCGGGATTAGCTCCTACAATGAGCAGTTCTTC. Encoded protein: CASSSGGISSYNEQFF.

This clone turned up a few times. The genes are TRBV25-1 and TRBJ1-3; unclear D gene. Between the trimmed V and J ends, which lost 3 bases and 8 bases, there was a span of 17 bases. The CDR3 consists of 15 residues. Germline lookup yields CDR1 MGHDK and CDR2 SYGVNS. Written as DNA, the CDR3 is TGTGCCAGCAGTGATCCCCTCGCGGTAGGAGACACCATATATTTT. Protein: CASSDPLAVGDTIYF.

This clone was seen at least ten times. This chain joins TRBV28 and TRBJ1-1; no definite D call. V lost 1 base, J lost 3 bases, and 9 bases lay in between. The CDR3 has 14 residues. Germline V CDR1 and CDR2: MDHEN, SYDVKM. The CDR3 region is CASSLYGVHTEAFF. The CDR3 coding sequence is TGTGCCAGCAGTTTATATGGGGTGCACACTGAAGCTTTCTTT.

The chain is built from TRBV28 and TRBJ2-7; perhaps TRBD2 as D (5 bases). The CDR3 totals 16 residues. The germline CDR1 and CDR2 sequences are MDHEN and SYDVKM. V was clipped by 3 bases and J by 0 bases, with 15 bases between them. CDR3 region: CASSFFVGATSYEQYF. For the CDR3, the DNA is TGTGCCAGCAGTTTTTTTGTGGGAGCCACCTCCTACGAGCAGTACTTC.

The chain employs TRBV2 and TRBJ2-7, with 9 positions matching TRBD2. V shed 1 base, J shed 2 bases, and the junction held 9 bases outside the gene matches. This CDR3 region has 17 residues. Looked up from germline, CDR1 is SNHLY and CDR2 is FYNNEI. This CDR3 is CASSEEGSGSVAYEQYF. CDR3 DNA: TGTGCCAGCAGTGAAGAAGGTAGCGGGAGCGTAGCCTACGAGCAGTACTTC.

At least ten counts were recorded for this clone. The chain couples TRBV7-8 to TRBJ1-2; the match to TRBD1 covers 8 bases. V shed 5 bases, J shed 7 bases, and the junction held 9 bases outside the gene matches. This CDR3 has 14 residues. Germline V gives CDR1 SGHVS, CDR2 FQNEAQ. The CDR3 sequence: CASSPLTGVSGYTF. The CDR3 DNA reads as TGTGCCAGCAGCCCTTTGACAGGGGTCTCTGGCTACACCTTC.

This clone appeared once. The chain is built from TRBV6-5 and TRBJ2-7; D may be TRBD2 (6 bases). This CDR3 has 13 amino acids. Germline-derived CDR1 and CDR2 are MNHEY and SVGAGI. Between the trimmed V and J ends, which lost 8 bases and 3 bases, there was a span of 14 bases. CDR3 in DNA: TGTGCCAGCGGGGCTAGCGAATACTACGAGCAGTACTTC. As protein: CASGASEYYEQYF.

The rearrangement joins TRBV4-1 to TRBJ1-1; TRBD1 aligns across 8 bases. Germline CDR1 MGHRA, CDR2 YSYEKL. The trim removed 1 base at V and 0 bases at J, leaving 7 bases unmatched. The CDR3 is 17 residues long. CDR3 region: CASSQVQGAIMNTEAFF. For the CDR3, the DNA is TGCGCCAGCAGCCAAGTGCAGGGGGCAATTATGAACACTGAAGCTTTCTTT.

The CDR3 protein is CASSLVQGASGANVLTF. The CDR3 bases are TGCGCCAGCAGCTTGGTACAGGGGGCGTCTGGGGCCAACGTCCTGACTTTC. The chain joins TRBV5-1 to TRBJ2-6; 9 bases are shared with TRBD1. V was clipped by 0 bases and J by 1 base; unmatched bases: 2. CDR3 length equals 17 residues. Germline values: CDR1 SGHRS, CDR2 YFSETQ.

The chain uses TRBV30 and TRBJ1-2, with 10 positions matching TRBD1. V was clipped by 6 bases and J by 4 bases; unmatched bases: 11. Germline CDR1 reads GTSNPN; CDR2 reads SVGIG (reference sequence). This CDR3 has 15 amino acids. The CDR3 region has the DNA TGTGCCTGTATTCCGGGACAGGGGTTGGCCTATGGCTACACCTTC. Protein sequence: CACIPGQGLAYGYTF.